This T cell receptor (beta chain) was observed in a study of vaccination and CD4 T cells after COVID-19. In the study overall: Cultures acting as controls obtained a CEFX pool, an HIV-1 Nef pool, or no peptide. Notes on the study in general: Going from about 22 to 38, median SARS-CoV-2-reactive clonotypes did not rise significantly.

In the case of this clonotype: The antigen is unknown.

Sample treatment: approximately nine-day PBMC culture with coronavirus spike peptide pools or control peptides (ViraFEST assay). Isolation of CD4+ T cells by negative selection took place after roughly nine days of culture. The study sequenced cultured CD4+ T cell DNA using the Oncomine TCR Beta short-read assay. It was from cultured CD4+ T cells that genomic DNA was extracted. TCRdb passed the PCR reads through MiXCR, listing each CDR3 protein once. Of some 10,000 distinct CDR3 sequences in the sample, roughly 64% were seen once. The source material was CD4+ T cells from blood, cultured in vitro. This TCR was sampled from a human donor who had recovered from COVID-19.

The CDR3 coding sequence is TGTGCCAGCAGTTTGATGGACAGGAAGAACTATGGCTACACCTTC. This codes for CASSLMDRKNYGYTF. This chain uses TRBV28 with TRBJ1-2, with 7 positions matching TRBD1. V trimming: 3 bases; J trimming: 2 bases; junction bases outside the gene matches: 6. From germline, CDR1 is MDHEN and CDR2 SYDVKM. CDR3 length equals 15 residues.